This TCR beta chain is drawn from a study of OX40 agonist ivuxolimab in advanced cancers. For the study at large: Participants, 75% to 90% male, averaged approximately 65 years of age, ranging from about 23 to 79.

The assay was immunoSEQ multiplex PCR, and TCRdb's table has in-frame clones only and misses some. The sample lists about 74,000 clones, around 84% seen once, with around 1.6% in the top ten. Concerning this clone: The antigen is undetermined. Germline is not matched at one junction end, which may reflect a read error.

The CDR3 contains 14 residues. Per the germline V gene, CDR1 is MNHNS and CDR2 is SASEGT. Collection of blood occurred at baseline, at cycle 4 day 1, and at cycle 7 day 1. Whole-study findings and limits: At 0.1 to 3.0 mg/kg and by week 6, clonal expansion occurred in CD4+ and CD8+ blood T cells. Among the lowest peripheral clonal expansion occurred in 0.1-3.0 mg/kg partial responders.

The chain employs TRBV6-1 and TRBJ2-1; D gene uncertain. The sequence came from an adult with an advanced solid tumor such as melanoma, head and neck, liver or kidney cancer. The sequences come from CD4+ or CD8+ T cells sorted from blood, collected in a trial of the OX40 agonist ivuxolimab. The CDR3 loop reads CASNEGHTLDDQFF. As DNA, the CDR3 is TGTGCCAGCAACGAAGGTCACACCCTCGATGACCAGTTCTTC.